The rows below give T cell receptor beta chains drawn from one sample of a study of vaccination and CD4 T cells after COVID-19. TCRdb independently ran MiXCR on the PCR reads; one entry per CDR3 protein. The sample lists some 16,000 distinct CDR3 sequences, 44% occurring once. For these TCRs, the target antigens are not known. The material sequenced was CD4+ T cells from blood, cultured in vitro, taken after SARS-CoV-2 vaccination. Receptors originate from a human donor who had recovered from COVID-19. CDR3s include the opening cysteine and the closing phenylalanine or tryptophan. The order of the fields is V gene, CDR3 protein.

TRBV12-3/TRBV12-4,CASSSGVSGYTF
TRBV20-1,CSARALGPIYNEQFF
TRBV7-6,CASGISGTGATGELFF
TRBV20-1,CSGTYMGGNYGYTF
TRBV6-1,CASSTPGLEAFF
TRBV12-3/TRBV12-4,CASSLRYAWGFTDTQYF
TRBV20-1,CSARDYRRTYEQYF
TRBV20-1,CSATGTVNEKLFF
TRBV18,CASSPGLAGAFEQFF
TRBV20-1,CSARGLAGADYTTDTQYF
TRBV28,CASNTRRNSEQYF
TRBV7-8,CASSLSGWIRSSYEQYF
TRBV7-6,CASSPRLTSGRTETQYF
TRBV6-1,CASRRFNTEAFF
TRBV7-3,CASSSQGAGTEAFF
TRBV7-9,CASSLLRAGGYNEQFF
TRBV6-5,CASSYSVGASGYEQYF
TRBV12-3/TRBV12-4,CASSLAGGAGEQYF
TRBV6-1,CASLNLNEQYF
TRBV6-1,CASRYGAGEGYGYTF
TRBV19,CASTPGLAYEQYF
TRBV6-5,CASSYLRNTDTQYF